This record concerns one T cell receptor beta chain sequence. This entry is derived from a study of blood T cell repertoires in COVID-19. This table comes from immunoSEQ multiplex PCR, and its TCRdb copy is limited to in-frame clones, with some not included. The sample holds about 130,000 clones, 90% seen once. Patients from Seattle were sampled longitudinally, starting during active infection. Input material: peripheral blood. This receptor was taken from a man aged 60 to 69 with COVID-19, enrolled during active disease.

CDR3 in amino acids: CASSYGLAGSYEQYF. Here the CDR3 DNA reads TGTGCCAGCAGCTACGGACTAGCGGGCTCCTACGAGCAGTACTTC. The V gene is TRBV3-1 (or the pseudogene TRBV3-2), the J gene TRBJ2-7; TRBD2 matches 11 bases. CDR1 is LGHDT, CDR2 YNNKEL, per germline (reference sequence). Trimming removed 5 bases from V and 0 bases from J; junction bases left unmatched: 3. This CDR3 comprises 15 residues.